This entry is about one TCR beta chain. Antigen unknown. During its preparation, the TCRbeta library received unique molecular identifiers. TCRdb processed the PCR reads anew with MiXCR; each CDR3 protein has one entry. The sample holds 250,000 to 350,000 distinct CDR3 sequences, around 25% seen once. The data derive from a study of T-cell reconstitution after alpha-beta-depleted transplantation in children. Study results and limitations: The study reportedly traced alpha-beta T cells about two months after transplant to several hundred expanded graft clones. Newly generated T cells supplied most T-cell counts and diversity one year post-transplant. The study traced high day-60 TCRbeta diversity in some patients to surviving recipient T cells and thymic progenitors.

With 7 bases removed from V and 1 base from J, the gap between germline ends came to 10 bases. This CDR3 contains 13 residues. The rearrangement uses TRBV12-3 or TRBV12-4 and TRBJ1-1; perhaps TRBD1 as D (6 bases). Sequencing was performed on PBMCs, mostly from graft donor cells, taken 180 days after TCRalphabeta/CD19-depleted stem cell transplant. This receptor was obtained from a male patient younger than 18 who had a stem cell transplant for acute lymphoblastic leukemia, so the T cells may come from the graft donor. For the CDR3, the DNA is TGTGCCAGCAACAAACAGGGGAACACTGAAGCTTTCTTT. Amino acid sequence: CASNKQGNTEAFF.